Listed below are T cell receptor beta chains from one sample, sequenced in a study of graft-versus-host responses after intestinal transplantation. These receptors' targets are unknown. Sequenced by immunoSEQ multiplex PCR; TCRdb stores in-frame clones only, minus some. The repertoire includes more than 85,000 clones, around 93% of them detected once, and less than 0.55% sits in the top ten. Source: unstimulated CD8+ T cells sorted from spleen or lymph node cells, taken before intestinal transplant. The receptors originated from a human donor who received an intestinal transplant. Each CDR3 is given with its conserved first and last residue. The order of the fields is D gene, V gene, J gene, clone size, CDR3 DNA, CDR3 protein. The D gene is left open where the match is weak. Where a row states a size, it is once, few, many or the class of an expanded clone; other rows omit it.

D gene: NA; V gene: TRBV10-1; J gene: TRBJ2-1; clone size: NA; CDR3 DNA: TGCGCCAGCAGTTCGGGGAGACTAGGTTCCTACAATGAGCAGTTCTTC; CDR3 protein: CASSSGRLGSYNEQFF
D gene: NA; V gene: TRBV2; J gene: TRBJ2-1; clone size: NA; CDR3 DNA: TGTGCCAGCAGTTTAGCGGTTAGCTCCTACAATGAGCAGTTCTTC; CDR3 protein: CASSLAVSSYNEQFF
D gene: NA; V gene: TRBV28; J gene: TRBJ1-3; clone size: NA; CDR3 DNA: TGTGCCAGCAGTTTCGGGGGGCATGGTTCCGGAAACACCATATATTTT; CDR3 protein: CASSFGGHGSGNTIYF
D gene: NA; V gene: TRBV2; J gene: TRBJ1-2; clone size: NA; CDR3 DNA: TGTGCCAGCAGTGAAGCGCTCACCTTC; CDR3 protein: CASSEALTF
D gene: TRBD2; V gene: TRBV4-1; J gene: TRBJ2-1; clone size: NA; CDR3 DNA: TGCGCCAGCAGCCAAGCTAGCGGGGTACACAATGAGCAGTTCTTC; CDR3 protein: CASSQASGVHNEQFF
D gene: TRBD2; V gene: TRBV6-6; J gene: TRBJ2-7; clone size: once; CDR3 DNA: TGTGCCAGCACCGAACGACTAGCGGGAGGTCACGAGCAGTACTTC; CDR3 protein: CASTERLAGGHEQYF
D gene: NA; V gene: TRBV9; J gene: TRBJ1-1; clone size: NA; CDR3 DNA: TGTGCCAGCAGCCCACCGGGGGAGACTGAAGCTTTCTTT; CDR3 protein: CASSPPGETEAFF
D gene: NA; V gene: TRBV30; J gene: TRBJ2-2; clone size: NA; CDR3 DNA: TGTGCCTGGAGGGCCCCGGAAGCGAACACCGGGGAGCTGTTTTTT; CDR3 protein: CAWRAPEANTGELFF
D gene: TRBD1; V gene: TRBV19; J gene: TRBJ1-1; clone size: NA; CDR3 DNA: TGTGCCAGTAGTATAGTTGGGGACAGGGTCGCTCCCACTGAAGCTTTCTTT; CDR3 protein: CASSIVGDRVAPTEAFF
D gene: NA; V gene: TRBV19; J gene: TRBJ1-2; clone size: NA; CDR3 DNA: TGTGCCAGTAGTATACACTATGGCTACACCTTC; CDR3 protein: CASSIHYGYTF
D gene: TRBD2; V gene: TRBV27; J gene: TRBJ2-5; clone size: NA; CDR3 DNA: TGTGCCAGCAGTCCCAGCGGGGGCAGGGAGACCCAGTACTTC; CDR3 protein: CASSPSGGRETQYF
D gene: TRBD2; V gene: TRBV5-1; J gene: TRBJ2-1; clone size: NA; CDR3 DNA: TGCGCCAGCAGCTTAGAGCGGGAGAGCGATGAGCAGTTCTTC; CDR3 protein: CASSLERESDEQFF
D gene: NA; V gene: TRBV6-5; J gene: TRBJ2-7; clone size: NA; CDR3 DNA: TGTGCCAGCAGTTACATGGCAGGGGTTTACGAGCAGTACTTC; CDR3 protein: CASSYMAGVYEQYF
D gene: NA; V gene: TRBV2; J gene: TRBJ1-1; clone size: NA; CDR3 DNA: TGTGCCAGCAGGGCCTTGGGCGGGAACACTGAAGCTTTCTTT; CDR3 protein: CASRALGGNTEAFF
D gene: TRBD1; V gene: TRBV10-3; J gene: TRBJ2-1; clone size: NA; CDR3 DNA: TGTGCCACCCGGGACAGCCGTTACAATGAGCAGTTCTTC; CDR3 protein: CATRDSRYNEQFF
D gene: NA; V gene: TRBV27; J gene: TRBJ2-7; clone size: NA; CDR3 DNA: TGTGCCAGCAGTTTTGCAAACACCTACGAGCAGTACTTC; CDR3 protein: CASSFANTYEQYF
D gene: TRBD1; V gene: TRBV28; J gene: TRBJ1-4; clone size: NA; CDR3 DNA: TGTGCCAGCAGTACTGTCGGGACAGGGGGCGAAAAACTGTTTTTT; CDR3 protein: CASSTVGTGGEKLFF
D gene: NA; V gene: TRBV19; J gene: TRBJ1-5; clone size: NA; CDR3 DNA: TGTGCCAGTAGTATAATCAGCAATAGCAATCAGCCCCAGCATTTT; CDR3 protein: CASSIISNSNQPQHF
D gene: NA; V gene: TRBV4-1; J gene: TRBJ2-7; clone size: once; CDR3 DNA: TGCGCCAGCGCCCTGGACAGTAACTCCTACGAGCAGTACTTC; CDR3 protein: CASALDSNSYEQYF
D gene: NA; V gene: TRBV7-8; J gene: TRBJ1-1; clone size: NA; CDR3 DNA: TGTGCCAGCAGCTTATACGGGAACACTGAAGCTTTCTTT; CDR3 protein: CASSLYGNTEAFF
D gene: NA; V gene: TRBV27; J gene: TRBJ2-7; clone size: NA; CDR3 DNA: TGTGCCAGCAGTTGGGTCAGGGGAGACTACGAGCAGTACTTC; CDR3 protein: CASSWVRGDYEQYF
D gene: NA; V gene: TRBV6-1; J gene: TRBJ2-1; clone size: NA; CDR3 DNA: TGTGCCAGCAGTGATCTGGTAGTGGAGGATGAGCAGTTCTTC; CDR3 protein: CASSDLVVEDEQFF
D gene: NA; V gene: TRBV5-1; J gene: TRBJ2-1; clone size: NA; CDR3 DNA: TGCGCCAGCAGCTTGAGGGTAAATGAGCAGTTCTTC; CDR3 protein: CASSLRVNEQFF
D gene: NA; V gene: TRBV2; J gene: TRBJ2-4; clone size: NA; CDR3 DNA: TGTGCCAGCAGTGAAGGACGCGGCGAAAACATTCAGTACTTC; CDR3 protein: CASSEGRGENIQYF
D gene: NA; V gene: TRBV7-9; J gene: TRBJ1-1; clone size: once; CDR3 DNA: TGTGCCAGCACCCAGGGTTACACTGAAGCTTTCTTT; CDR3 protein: CASTQGYTEAFF
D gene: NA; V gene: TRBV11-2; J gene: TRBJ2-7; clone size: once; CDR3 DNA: TGTGCCAGCAGCTTAGGCTCGGACAAGGGGCGCTACGAGCAGTACTTC; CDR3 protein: CASSLGSDKGRYEQYF
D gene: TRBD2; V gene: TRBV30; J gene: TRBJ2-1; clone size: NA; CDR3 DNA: TGTGCCTGGGGGGGACTAGCGTTCTACAATGAGCAGTTCTTC; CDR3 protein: CAWGGLAFYNEQFF
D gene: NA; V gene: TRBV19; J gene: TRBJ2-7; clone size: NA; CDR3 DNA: TGTGCCAGTAGTATAGATTCTGGAGGGTACGAGCAGTACTTC; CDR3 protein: CASSIDSGGYEQYF
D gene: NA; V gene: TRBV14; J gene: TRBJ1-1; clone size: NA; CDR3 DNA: TGTGCCAGCAGCCAGGTTACGGGAAAGAACACTGAAGCTTTCTTT; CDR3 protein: CASSQVTGKNTEAFF
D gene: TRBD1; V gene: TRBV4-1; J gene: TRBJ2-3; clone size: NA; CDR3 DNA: TGCGCCAGCAGCCAGGACAGGGTCACAGATACGCAGTATTTT; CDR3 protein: CASSQDRVTDTQYF
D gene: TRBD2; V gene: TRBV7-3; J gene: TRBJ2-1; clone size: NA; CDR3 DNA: TGTGCCAGCAGCTCAGGGACTAGCGGGAGTGTCCTTTACAATGAGCAGTTCTTC; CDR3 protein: CASSSGTSGSVLYNEQFF
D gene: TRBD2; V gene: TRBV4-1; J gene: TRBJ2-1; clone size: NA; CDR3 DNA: TGCGCCAGCAGCCATGGTTCCGGGACTAGCGGGATGAATGAGCAGTTCTTC; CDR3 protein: CASSHGSGTSGMNEQFF
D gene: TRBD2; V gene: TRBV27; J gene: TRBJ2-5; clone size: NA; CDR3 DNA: TGTGCCAGCAGTTTGACTAGCGGGGAGCAAGAGACCCAGTACTTC; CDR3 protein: CASSLTSGEQETQYF
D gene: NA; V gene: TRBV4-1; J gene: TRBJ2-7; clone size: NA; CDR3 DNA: TGCGCCAGCAGCCAGGGGCCTTTATACGAGCAGTACTTC; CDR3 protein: CASSQGPLYEQYF
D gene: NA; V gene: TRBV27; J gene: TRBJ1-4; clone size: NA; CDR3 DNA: TGTGCCAGCAGTTTATCAACTAATGAAAAACTGTTTTTT; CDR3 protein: CASSLSTNEKLFF
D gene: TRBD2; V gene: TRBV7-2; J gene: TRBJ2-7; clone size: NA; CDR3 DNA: TGTGCCAGCAGCTTAGGTTCCAGCGGGAGGGACGAGCAGTACTTC; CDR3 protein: CASSLGSSGRDEQYF
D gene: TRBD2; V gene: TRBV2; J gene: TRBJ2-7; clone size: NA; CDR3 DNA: TGTGCCAGCTCACGGAGCGGGACTAATTCCCACGAGCAGTACTTC; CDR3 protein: CASSRSGTNSHEQYF
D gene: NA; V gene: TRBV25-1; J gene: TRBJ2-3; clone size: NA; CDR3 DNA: TGTGCCAGCAGTGAAGGGGGTGGCTGGGATACGCAGTATTTT; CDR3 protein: CASSEGGGWDTQYF
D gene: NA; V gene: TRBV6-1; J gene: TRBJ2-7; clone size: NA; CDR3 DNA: TGTGCCAGCAGGAACAGGGGGGGCGACGAGCAGTACTTC; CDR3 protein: CASRNRGGDEQYF
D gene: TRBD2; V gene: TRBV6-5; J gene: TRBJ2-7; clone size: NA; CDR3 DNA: TGTGCCAGCAGTTACAGCGGCCGGGGGGGAGAGCAGTACTTC; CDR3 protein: CASSYSGRGGEQYF
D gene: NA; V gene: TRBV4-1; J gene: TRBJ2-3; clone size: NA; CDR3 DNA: TGCGCCAGCAGCCAGGGAGGGGGCGATACGCAGTATTTT; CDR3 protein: CASSQGGGDTQYF
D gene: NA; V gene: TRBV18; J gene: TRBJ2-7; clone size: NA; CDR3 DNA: TGTGCCAGCTCCCCATCGACGGCACTCTACGAGCAGTACTTC; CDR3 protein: CASSPSTALYEQYF
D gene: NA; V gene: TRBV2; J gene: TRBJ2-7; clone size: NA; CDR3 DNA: TGTGCCAGCAGTGATGGGTACTACGAGCAGTACTTC; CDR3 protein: CASSDGYYEQYF
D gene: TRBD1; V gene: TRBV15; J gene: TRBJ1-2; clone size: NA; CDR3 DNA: TGTGCCACCACACCCCAGGGGGAGGGGGCCTATTCTGGCTACACCTTC; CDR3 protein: CATTPQGEGAYSGYTF
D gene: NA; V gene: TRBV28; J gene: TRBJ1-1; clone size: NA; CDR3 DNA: TGTGCCACCCTTTATGCGAACACTGAAGCTTTCTTT; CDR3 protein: CATLYANTEAFF
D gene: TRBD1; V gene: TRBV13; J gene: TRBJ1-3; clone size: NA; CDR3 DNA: TGTGCCAGCAGTCGGGGACAGGGTAGAAACACCATATATTTT; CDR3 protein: CASSRGQGRNTIYF